This record concerns one T cell receptor beta chain sequence. The antigen remains undetermined. V was cut by 2 bases and J by 2 bases, with 12 bases left in between. Per the germline V gene, CDR1 is MNHEY and CDR2 is SVGAGI. The CDR3 length is 15 residues. This specimen comes from a study of beta chain features in type 1 diabetes. General study results and limits: In comparison with healthy donors, patients had naive, central memory and Treg TCRB repertoires that appeared more similar. Equally in patients and controls, PCR might preferentially amplify shorter templates.

The investigators reverse transcribed all of the isolated RNA, so they sequenced expressed TCRB transcripts. TCRdb keeps only in-frame clones here, not all; method: immunoSEQ multiplex PCR. The repertoire holds 120,000 to 150,000 clones, with 10% as singletons. J is TRBJ1-1 and V is TRBV6-5; no clear D. This receptor was taken from a man in his late teens or twenties in good health. Sequenced material: naive CD4+ T cells from blood. CDR3 sequence (DNA): TGTGCCAGCAGTTACAGCCCAGGCGCAAACACTGAAGCTTTCTTT. Translating it yields CASSYSPGANTEAFF.